The clone carrying this TCR beta chain occurred a few times. The sample is drawn from a study of T-cell memory formation after mild COVID-19. TCRdb used MiXCR to reprocess the 5' RACE reads, holding one entry per CDR3 protein. The table shows approximately 110,000 distinct CDR3 sequences, with 22% occurring only once. Source material: PBMCs or a T cell subset sorted from them (not recorded which). The sequence was collected from a man younger than 30 who had mild COVID-19 (a few samples of this study predate the infection). Cell type and time point are not known.

In DNA form, the CDR3 reads TGTGCCAGCAGCTCTGGCGGGGCCGGCACTGAAGCTTTCTTT. It specifies CASSSGGAGTEAFF. The chain combines TRBV27 with TRBJ1-1; TRBD1 might be the D (5 bases). The CDR3 has 14 amino acids. Germline CDR1 MNHEY, CDR2 SMNVEV (reference sequence). V lost 6 bases and J 4 bases, leaving 15 bases between the germline ends.